This T cell receptor (beta chain) was documented in a study of Graves' ophthalmopathy and Graves' hyperthyroidism. The CDR3 spans 16 residues. The V segment lost 4 bases and the J segment 2 bases; nucleotides outside the gene matches: 6. Germline V gene lookup returns CDR1 ENHRY and CDR2 SYGVKD. There are many counts of this clonotype. Using RNA transcripts, the TCR beta CDR3 regions were amplified. The library came from an HTBI-primed first-round RT-PCR and a second-round multiplex PCR. TCRdb itself ran the multiplex PCR reads through MiXCR, one entry per CDR3 protein. The sample holds 260,000 or so distinct CDR3 sequences, around 42% seen once.

The sequenced sample consisted of peripheral blood. The origin of this receptor is an adult man with Graves' ophthalmopathy. The chain links TRBV10-3 to TRBJ2-5; 11 bases map to TRBD2. CDR3 DNA: TGTGCCATCAGTGGTTACGGGACTAGCGGACAAGAGACCCAGTACTTC. Translated, it gives CAISGYGTSGQETQYF.